One and the same sample provided the 10 T cell receptor gamma chains below, sequenced in a study of intestinal T cells in coeliac disease. Using 150 to 200 ng of biopsy DNA, TRG was amplified with LymphoTrack primers. TCRdb fed the multiplex PCR reads into CATT to redo clone calling. This table holds 420 or so gamma-chain clones, roughly 42% found once. Each case's genomic DNA was extracted from ten roughly 5-µm formalin-fixed paraffin-embedded scrolls. Sequencing used a duodenal biopsy. The receptor set was obtained from a human donor with celiac disease.

The chain employs TRGV4 and TRGJ1 or TRGJ2. CDR1 and CDR2 (germline): EGSTGY, YDSYTSSV. The CDR3 spans 14 residues. V dropped 0 bases and J dropped 0; count of bases not matched to a gene: 2. The CDR3 loop reads CATWDGQNYYKKLF. CDR3 nucleotides: TGTGCCACCTGGGATGGGCAGAATTATTATAAGAAACTCTTT.

For this clone: Given a much more abundant clone one base away, this may be a read error. The chain recombines TRGV2 with TRGJP2. Germline V gene sequence: CDR1 EGSNGY, CDR2 YDSYNSKV. This CDR3 spans 17 amino acids. Trimming cost V 0 bases and J 9 bases; bases outside gene matches: 16. The CDR3 sequence is CATWDGALWMGYWIKTF. The CDR3 nucleotides are TGTGCCACCTGGGACGGGGCCCTCTGGATGGGCTATTGGATCAAGACGTTT.

The DNA for the CDR3 is TGTGCTGCGCCCCAGGGCATACCACTTGGTTGGTTCAAGATATTT. Residues: CAAPQGIPLGWFKIF. This chain uses TRGV10 with TRGJP1. TRGV10 has ORF status, its function being uncertain. The ends lost 11 bases at V and 7 bases at J; junction bases unmatched: 17. The CDR3 loop spans 15 amino acids.

The sample holds a few counts of this clone. The mismatch at residue 6 between this DNA's translation and the TCRdb protein of a much larger clone likely reflects a read error; the protein shown is translated from the DNA. V and J are TRGV9 and TRGJ1 or TRGJ2. V was clipped by 2 bases and J by 0 bases; unmatched bases: 4. Germline V gene data show CDR1 as GITISATS and CDR2 as ISYDGTV (reference sequence). The CDR3 sequence is 14 residues long. The CDR3 protein is CALWEAPNYYKKLF. CDR3 DNA sequence: TGTGCCTTGTGGGAGGCGCCGAATTATTATAAGAAACTCTTT.

V usage is TRGV10 and J usage is TRGJ1 or TRGJ2. TRGV10 is an ORF for which the function is uncertain. The CDR3 length is 12 residues. J was trimmed by 6 bases and V by 8 bases; bases with no gene match: 8. The CDR3 region has the DNA TGTGCTGCGTGGGATTTTTGTTATAAGAAACTCTTT. Translating gives CAAWDFCYKKLF.

This clone was found a few times. The protein held in TCRdb is that of a much larger clone and does not match this DNA's translation at residue 10, likely because of a read error; the protein shown is translated from the DNA. This chain uses TRGV10 with TRGJP2. TRGV10 is marked as an open reading frame, function uncertain. The CDR3 is made up of 14 amino acids. The CDR3 DNA reads as TGTGCTGCGTGGGATCCCGGTAGTGATCGGATCAAGACGTTT. It specifies CAAWDPGSDRIKTF.

This clone was counted a few times. The chain combines TRGV2 with TRGJP1. The CDR3 totals 15 residues. Germline CDR1 and CDR2: EGSNGY and YDSYNSKV. The J segment lost 0 bases and the V segment lost 9 bases, leaving 10 bases of the junction unmatched. The CDR3, as DNA: TGTGCCACCCTGAGCCCAGATACCACTGGTTGGTTCAAGATATTT. Its protein is CATLSPDTTGWFKIF.

With respect to this clone: A read error is the likely source, as a far larger clone sits one nucleotide away. The sample has other DNA sequences that encode this CDR3 too. This rearrangement joins TRGV10 to TRGJP2. TRGV10 is an ORF for which the function is uncertain. The CDR3 spans 14 residues. The CDR3 here is CAAWDPGSDWIKTF. CDR3 in DNA: TGTGCTGCGTGGGATCCCGGTAGCGATTGGATCAAGACGTTT.

This clone was observed a handful of times. The protein that TCRdb holds for this DNA derives from a much larger clone and differs from the translated DNA at residue 7, which likely indicates a read error; the protein shown here is translated from the DNA. The rearrangement joins TRGV2 to TRGJ1 or TRGJ2. Trimming cost V 4 bases and J 8 bases; bases outside gene matches: 8. The CDR3 has 12 residues. Germline V gives CDR1 EGSNGY, CDR2 YDSYNSKV. DNA of the CDR3: TGTGCCACCTGGGATTGTACGGATAAGAAACTCTTT. Amino acid sequence: CATWDCTDKKLF.

In its sample, this clone was seen a few times. The protein in TCRdb stems from a much larger clone and differs at residue 4 from this DNA's translation, likely a read error; here the protein is translated from the DNA. V and J are TRGV10 and TRGJ1 or TRGJ2. TRGV10 is filed as an ORF, its function uncertain. J lost 6 bases, V lost 11 bases, and 5 bases had no gene match. CDR3 length: 10 residues. For the CDR3, the DNA is TGTGCTGCGCGGGCTTATAAGAAACTCTTT. It specifies CAARAYKKLF.